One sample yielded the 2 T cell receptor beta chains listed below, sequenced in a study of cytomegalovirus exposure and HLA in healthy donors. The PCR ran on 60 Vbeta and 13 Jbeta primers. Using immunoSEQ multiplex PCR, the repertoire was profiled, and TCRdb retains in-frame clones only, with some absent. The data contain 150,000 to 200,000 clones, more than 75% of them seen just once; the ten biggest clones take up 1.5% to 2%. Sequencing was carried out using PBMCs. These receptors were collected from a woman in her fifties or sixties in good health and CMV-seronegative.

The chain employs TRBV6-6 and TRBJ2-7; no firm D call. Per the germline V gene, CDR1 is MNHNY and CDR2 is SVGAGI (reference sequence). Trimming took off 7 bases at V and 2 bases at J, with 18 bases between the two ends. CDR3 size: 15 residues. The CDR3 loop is CASKPEAVTAYEQYF. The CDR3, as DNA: TGTGCCAGCAAGCCTGAGGCAGTGACGGCCTACGAGCAGTACTTC.

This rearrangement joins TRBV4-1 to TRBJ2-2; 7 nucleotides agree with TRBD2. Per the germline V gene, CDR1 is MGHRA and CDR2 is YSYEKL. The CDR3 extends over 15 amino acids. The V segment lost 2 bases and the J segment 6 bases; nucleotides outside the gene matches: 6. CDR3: CASSQMGGLSGELFF. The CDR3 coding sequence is TGCGCCAGCAGCCAAATGGGGGGACTATCCGGGGAGCTGTTTTTT.